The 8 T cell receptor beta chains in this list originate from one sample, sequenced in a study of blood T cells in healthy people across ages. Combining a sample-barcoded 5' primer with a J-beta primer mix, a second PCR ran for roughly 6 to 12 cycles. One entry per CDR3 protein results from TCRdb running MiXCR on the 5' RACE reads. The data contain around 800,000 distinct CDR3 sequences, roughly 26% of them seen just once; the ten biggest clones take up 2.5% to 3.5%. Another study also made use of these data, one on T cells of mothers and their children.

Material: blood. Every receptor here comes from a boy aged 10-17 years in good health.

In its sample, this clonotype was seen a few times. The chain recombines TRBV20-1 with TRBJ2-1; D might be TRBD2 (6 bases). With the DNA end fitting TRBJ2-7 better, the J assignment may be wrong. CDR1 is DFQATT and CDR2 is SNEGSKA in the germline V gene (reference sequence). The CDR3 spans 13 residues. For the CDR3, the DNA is TGCAGTGCTAGAGATTCAGCGGGTTTCGAGCAGTACTTC. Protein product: CSARDSAGFEQYF.

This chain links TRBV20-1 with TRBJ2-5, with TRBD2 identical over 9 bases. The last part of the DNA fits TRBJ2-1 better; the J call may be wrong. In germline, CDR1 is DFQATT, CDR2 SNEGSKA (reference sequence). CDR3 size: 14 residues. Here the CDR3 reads CSAKSGGPRNEQFF. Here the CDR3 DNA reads TGCAGTGCTAAAAGCGGGGGGCCACGGAATGAGCAGTTCTTC.

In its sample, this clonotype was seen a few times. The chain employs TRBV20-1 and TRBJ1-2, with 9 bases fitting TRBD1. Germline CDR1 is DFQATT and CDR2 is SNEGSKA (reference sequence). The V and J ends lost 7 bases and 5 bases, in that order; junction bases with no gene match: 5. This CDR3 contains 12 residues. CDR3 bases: TGCAGTGGGGACAGGGAGAATTATGGCTACACCTTC. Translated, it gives CSGDRENYGYTF.

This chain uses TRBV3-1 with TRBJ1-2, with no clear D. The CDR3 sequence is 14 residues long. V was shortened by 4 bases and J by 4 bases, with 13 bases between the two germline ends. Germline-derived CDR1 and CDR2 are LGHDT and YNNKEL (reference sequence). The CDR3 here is CASSRKVAAYGYTF. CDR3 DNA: TGTGCCAGCAGCCGCAAGGTGGCAGCCTATGGCTACACCTTC.

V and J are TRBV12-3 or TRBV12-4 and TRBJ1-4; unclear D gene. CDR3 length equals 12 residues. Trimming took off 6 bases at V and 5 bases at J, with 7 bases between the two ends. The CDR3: CASSNNNEKLFF. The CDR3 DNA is TGTGCCAGCAGCAACAACAATGAAAAACTGTTTTTT.

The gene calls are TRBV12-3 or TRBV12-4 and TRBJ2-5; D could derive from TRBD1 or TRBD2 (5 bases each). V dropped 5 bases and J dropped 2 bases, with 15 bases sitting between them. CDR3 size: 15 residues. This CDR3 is CASSAMGLAQETQYF. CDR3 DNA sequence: TGTGCCAGCAGTGCAATGGGGCTAGCACAAGAGACCCAGTACTTC.

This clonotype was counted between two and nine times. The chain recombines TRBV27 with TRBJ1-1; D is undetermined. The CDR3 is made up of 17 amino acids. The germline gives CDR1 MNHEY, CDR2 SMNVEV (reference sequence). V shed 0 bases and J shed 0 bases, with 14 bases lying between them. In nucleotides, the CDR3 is TGTGCCAGCAGTTTATCCCCCCCCGACTATCTGAACACTGAAGCTTTCTTT. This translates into CASSLSPPDYLNTEAFF.

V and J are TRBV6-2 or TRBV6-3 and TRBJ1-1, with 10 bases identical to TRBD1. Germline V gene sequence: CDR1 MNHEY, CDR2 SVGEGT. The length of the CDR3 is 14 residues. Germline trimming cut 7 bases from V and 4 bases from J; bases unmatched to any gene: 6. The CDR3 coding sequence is TGTGCCAGCATCCGGGACAGGGGTAGCACTGAAGCTTTCTTT. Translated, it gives CASIRDRGSTEAFF.